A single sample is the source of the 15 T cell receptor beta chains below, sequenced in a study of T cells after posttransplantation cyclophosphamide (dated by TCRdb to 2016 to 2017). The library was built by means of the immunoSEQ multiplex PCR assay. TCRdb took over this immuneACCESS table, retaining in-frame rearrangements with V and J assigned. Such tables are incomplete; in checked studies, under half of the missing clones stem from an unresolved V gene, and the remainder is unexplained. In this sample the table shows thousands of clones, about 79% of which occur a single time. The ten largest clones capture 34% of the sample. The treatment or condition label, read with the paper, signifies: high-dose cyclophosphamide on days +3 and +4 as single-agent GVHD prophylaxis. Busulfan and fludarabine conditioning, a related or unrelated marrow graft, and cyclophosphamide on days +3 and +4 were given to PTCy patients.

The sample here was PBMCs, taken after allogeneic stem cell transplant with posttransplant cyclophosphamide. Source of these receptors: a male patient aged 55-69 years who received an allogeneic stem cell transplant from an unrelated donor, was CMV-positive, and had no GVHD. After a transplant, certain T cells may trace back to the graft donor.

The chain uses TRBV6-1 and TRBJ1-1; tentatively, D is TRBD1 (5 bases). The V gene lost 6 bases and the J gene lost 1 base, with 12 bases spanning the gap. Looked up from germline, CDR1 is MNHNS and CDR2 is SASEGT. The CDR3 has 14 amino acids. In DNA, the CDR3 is TGTGCCAGCAGGCTTCAGGGCGAGAACACTGAAGCTTTCTTT. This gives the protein CASRLQGENTEAFF.

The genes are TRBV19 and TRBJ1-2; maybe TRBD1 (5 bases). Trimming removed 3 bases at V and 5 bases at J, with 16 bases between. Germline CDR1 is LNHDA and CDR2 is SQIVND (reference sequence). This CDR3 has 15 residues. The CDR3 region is CASSIPHSGLYGYTF. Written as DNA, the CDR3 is TGTGCCAGTAGTATTCCCCACTCGGGACTGTATGGCTACACCTTC.

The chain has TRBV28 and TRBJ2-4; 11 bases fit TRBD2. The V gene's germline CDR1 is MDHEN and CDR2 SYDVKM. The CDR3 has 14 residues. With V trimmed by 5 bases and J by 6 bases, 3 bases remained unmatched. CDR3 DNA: TGTGCCAGCAGTGAACTAGCGGGGGTAAACATTCAGTACTTC. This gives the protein CASSELAGVNIQYF.

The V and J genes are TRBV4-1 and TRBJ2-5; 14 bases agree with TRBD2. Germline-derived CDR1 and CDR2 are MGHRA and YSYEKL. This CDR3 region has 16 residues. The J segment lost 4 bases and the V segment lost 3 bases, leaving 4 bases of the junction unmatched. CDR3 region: CASSQGLAGARETQYF. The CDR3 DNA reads TGCGCCAGCAGCCAGGGACTAGCGGGAGCTAGAGAGACCCAGTACTTC.

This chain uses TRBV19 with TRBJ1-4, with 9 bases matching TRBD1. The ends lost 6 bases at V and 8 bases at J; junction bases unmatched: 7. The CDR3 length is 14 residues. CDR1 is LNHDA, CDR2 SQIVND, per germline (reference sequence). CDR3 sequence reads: CASRETGGGEKLFF. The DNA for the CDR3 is TGTGCCAGTAGAGAGACAGGGGGAGGAGAAAAACTGTTTTTT.

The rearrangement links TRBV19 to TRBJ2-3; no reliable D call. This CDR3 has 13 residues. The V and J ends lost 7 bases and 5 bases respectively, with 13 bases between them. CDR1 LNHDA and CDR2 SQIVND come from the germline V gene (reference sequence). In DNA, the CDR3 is TGTGCCAGTACCTCTACCCTTGGAGATACGCAGTATTTT. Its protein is CASTSTLGDTQYF.

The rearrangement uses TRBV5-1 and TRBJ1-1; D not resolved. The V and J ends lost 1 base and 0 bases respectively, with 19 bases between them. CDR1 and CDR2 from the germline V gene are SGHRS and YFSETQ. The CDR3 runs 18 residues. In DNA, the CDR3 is TGCGCCAGCAGCTTGAGTATTGCCATCTTAGCGCTGAACACTGAAGCTTTCTTT. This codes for CASSLSIAILALNTEAFF.

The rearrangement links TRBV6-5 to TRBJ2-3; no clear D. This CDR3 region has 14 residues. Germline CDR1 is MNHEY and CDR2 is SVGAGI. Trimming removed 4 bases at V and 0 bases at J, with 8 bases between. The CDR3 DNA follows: TGTGCCAGCAGTTTGTTCAAAAGCACAGATACGCAGTATTTT. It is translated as CASSLFKSTDTQYF.

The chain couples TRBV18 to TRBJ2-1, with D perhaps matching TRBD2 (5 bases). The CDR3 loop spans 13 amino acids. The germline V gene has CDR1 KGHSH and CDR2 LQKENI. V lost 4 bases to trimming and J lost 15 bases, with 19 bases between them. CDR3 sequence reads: CASSQASQPGWFF. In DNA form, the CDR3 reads TGTGCCAGCTCACAAGCTAGCCAACCGGGGTGGTTCTTC.

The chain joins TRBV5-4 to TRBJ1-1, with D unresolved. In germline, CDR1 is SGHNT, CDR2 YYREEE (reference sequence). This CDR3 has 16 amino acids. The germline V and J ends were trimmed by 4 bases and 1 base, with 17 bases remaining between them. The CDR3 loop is CASSPPRQKGNTEAFF. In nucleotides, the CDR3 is TGTGCCAGCAGCCCCCCCCGACAAAAAGGGAACACTGAAGCTTTCTTT.

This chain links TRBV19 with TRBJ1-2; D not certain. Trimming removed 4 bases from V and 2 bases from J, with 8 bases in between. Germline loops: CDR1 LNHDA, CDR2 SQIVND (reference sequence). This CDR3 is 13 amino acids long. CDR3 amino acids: CASSTNRNYGYTF. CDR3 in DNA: TGTGCCAGTAGTACCAACAGAAACTATGGCTACACCTTC.

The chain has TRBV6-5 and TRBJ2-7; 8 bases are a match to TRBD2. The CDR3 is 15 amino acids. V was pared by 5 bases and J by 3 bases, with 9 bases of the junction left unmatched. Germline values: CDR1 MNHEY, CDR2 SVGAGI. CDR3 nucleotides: TGTGCCAGCAGTCAACTAGCGGTAGAGGGCTACGAGCAGTACTTC. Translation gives CASSQLAVEGYEQYF.

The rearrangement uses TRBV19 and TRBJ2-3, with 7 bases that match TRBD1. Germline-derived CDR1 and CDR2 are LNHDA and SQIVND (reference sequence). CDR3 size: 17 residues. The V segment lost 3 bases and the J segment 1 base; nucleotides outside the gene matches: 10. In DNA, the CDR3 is TGTGCCAGTAGTATCCCCCGAGTACAGGGGCGCACAGATACGCAGTATTTT. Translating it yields CASSIPRVQGRTDTQYF.

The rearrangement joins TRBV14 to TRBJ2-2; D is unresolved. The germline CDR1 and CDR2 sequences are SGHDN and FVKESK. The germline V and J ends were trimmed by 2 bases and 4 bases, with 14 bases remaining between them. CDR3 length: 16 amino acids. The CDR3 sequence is CASSQTTTFITGELFF. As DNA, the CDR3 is TGTGCCAGCAGCCAAACAACCACCTTCATCACCGGGGAGCTGTTTTTT.

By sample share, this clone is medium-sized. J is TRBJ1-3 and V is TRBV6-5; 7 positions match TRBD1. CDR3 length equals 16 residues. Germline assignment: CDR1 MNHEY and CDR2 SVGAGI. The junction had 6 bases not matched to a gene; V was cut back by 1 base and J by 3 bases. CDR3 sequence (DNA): TGTGCCAGCAGTTACTTACCCAGGGGGGTTGGAAACACCATATATTTT. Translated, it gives CASSYLPRGVGNTIYF.